Here is one T cell receptor (beta chain) with its context. The antigen remains undetermined. The source of the sample is a study of T cell responses to AZD1222 COVID-19 vaccine. Broader study findings: Repertoire sampling was restricted to post-peak T cell response timepoints.

Repertoires were generated with immunoSEQ multiplex PCR, while TCRdb's copy carries only in-frame clones and drops some. This sample has fewer than 200,000 clones; roughly 89% occur once, and the top ten carry around 1.1%. CDR3 length: 15 residues. The ends were cut back, 3 bases at V and 1 base at J, with 13 bases in the middle. The germline V gene encodes CDR1 WNHNN and CDR2 SYGVQD (reference sequence). Source: peripheral blood, taken 28 days after the second AZD1222 dose. The TCR originated in an adult who received the AZD1222 COVID-19 vaccine. The rearrangement links TRBV10-1 to TRBJ2-7; D possibly uses TRBD1 or TRBD2 (5 bases each). The chain's CDR3 is CASSDGGSLSYEQYF. DNA of the CDR3: TGCGCCAGCAGTGATGGGGGTTCCCTATCCTACGAGCAGTACTTC.